This T cell receptor (beta chain) was sequenced for a study of cytomegalovirus exposure and HLA in healthy donors. Overall study context: An early data release held around 80 million unique TCRs from HLA-typed donors.

Comment on this clone: Its antigen is as yet unknown.

Findings of the study overall: Reportedly, diagnosis of cytomegalovirus status by the classifier showed high specificity and sensitivity.

Use of 60 Vbeta and 13 Jbeta primers characterized the PCR. Libraries were prepared by immunoSEQ multiplex PCR; TCRdb keeps only in-frame clonotypes and omits some of them. Its clone listing holds about 70,000 clones. The junction had 5 bases not matched to a gene; V was cut back by 3 bases and J by 5 bases. CDR3 length: 14 residues. Germline V gene sequence: CDR1 MGHDK, CDR2 SYGVNS. The TCR was taken from a female donor in good health and CMV-seropositive. Sequenced input: PBMCs. The rearrangement uses TRBV25-1 and TRBJ2-5, with 8 bases identical to TRBD2. Written as DNA, the CDR3 is TGTGCCAGCAGTGACCGGGAGGGGGGGGAGACCCAGTACTTC. Its translation: CASSDREGGETQYF.